The 16 T cell receptor beta chains in this list originate from one sample, sequenced in a study of circulating and synovial CD4+ cells in juvenile arthritis (dated by TCRdb to the mid-2010s). The library relied on the immunoSEQ multiplex PCR assay. Here the immuneACCESS table is served through TCRdb, limited to in-frame sequences with V and J called. Missing clones are a known gap in these copies; in checked studies unresolved V genes cover under half, and the rest lacks a known reason. A total of 30,000 to 35,000 clones appear in this sample, about 95% of them only once. 0.15% to 0.2% of the sample is held by the ten biggest clonotypes. Sequencing input: CD4+ T cells from blood. Source of these receptors: a human donor with juvenile idiopathic arthritis.

This clone has a single count. The rearrangement joins TRBV6-5 to TRBJ1-2; 9 bases fit TRBD1. CDR1 and CDR2 (germline): MNHEY, SVGAGI. V was clipped by 2 bases and J by 8 bases; unmatched bases: 3. The CDR3 sequence is 13 residues long. The CDR3: CASSYLQGAGYTF. CDR3 coding DNA: TGTGCCAGCAGTTACCTACAGGGGGCCGGCTACACCTTC.

V and J are TRBV7-3 and TRBJ2-3; no firm D call. The CDR3 runs 13 residues. Germline values: CDR1 SGHTA, CDR2 FQGTGA. The V and J ends lost 0 bases and 6 bases respectively, with 7 bases between them. The CDR3 here is CASSLTRRDTQYF. The CDR3 DNA sequence: TGTGCCAGCAGCTTAACGAGGCGGGATACGCAGTATTTT. Full variable domain (missing parts from reference TRBV7-3 and TRBJ2-3): GAGVSQTPSNKVTEKGKYVELRCDPISGHTALYWYRQSLGQGPEFLIYFQGTGAADDSGLPNDRFFAVRPEGSVSTLKIQRTERGDSAVYLCASSLTRRDTQYFGPGTRLTVL.

This clone was found once. The J gene is TRBJ1-1, the V gene TRBV6-6, with no clear D. The CDR3 consists of 14 residues. Germline lookup yields CDR1 MNHNY and CDR2 SVGAGI (reference sequence). V lost 6 bases, J lost 6 bases, and 17 bases lay in between. CDR3 sequence reads: CASRARTLGSEAFF. DNA of the CDR3: TGTGCCAGCAGAGCCAGGACTCTCGGGTCTGAAGCTTTCTTT.

The genes are TRBV11-2 and TRBJ1-1; 8 bases match TRBD1. The V gene's germline CDR1 is SGHAT and CDR2 FQNNGV. The J segment lost 4 bases and the V segment lost 4 bases, leaving 5 bases of the junction unmatched. The CDR3 runs 14 residues. The CDR3 reads CASSSPGQGTEAFF. The CDR3 nucleotides are TGTGCCAGCAGCTCCCCTGGACAGGGCACTGAAGCTTTCTTT.

The rearrangement joins TRBV18 to TRBJ1-1; D remains unclear. Germline CDR1 is KGHSH and CDR2 is LQKENI. Trimming cost V 2 bases and J 1 base, with 8 bases left between them. The CDR3 length is 14 residues. The CDR3 DNA is TGTGCCAGCTCACCAGGGCACTGGAACACTGAAGCTTTCTTT. It yields the protein CASSPGHWNTEAFF.

The chain is built from TRBV5-4 and TRBJ2-1; 10 bases match TRBD1. The CDR3 consists of 16 residues. Germline V gives CDR1 SGHNT, CDR2 YYREEE (reference sequence). The trim removed 4 bases at V and 5 bases at J, leaving 9 bases unmatched. The CDR3 DNA reads TGTGCCAGCAGCCCACTTGGGGGACAGGGGAACAATGAGCAGTTCTTC. Its translation: CASSPLGGQGNNEQFF.

Worth noting for this clone: A junction boundary mismatches the germline segment, possibly from a read error. This sequence joins TRBV5-1 and TRBJ2-3, with D possibly being TRBD1 (5 bases). CDR1 is SGHRS, CDR2 YFSETQ, per germline. This CDR3 has 14 residues. The CDR3 is CASGRQPPTDTRYF. For the CDR3, the DNA is TGCGCCAGCGGTAGACAGCCCCCCACAGATACGCGGTATTTT.

In nucleotides, the CDR3 is TGTGCCAGCAGCGTAGGGGGGCCGAACACTGAAGCTTTCTTT. Residues: CASSVGGPNTEAFF. The chain links TRBV9 to TRBJ1-1, with D possibly matching TRBD1 (6 bases). V was trimmed by 0 bases and J by 1 base, leaving 7 bases between them. This CDR3 has 14 residues. The germline V gene has CDR1 SGDLS and CDR2 YYNGEE.

The chain joins TRBV5-6 to TRBJ2-7, with TRBD2 identical over 10 bases. The germline V gene has CDR1 SGHDT and CDR2 YYEEEE. The V segment lost 0 bases and the J segment 3 bases; nucleotides outside the gene matches: 6. This CDR3 has 16 amino acids. CDR3: CASSLAVAGGGYEQYF. The CDR3 DNA reads as TGTGCCAGCAGCTTGGCTGTAGCGGGAGGCGGCTACGAGCAGTACTTC.

This CDR3 is CASSYDRVGEKLFF. CDR3 coding DNA: TGTGCCAGCAGTTACGACAGGGTCGGGGAAAAACTGTTTTTT. This rearrangement joins TRBV6-5 to TRBJ1-4, with 7 positions matching TRBD1. Trimming at V came to 2 bases and at J to 8 bases, leaving 5 bases not matched to a gene. From germline, CDR1 is MNHEY and CDR2 SVGAGI. The CDR3 spans 14 residues.

The V call is TRBV19, the J call TRBJ2-3; 9 nucleotides align to TRBD1. Per the germline V gene, CDR1 is LNHDA and CDR2 is SQIVND (reference sequence). Trimming removed 8 bases from V and 0 bases from J; junction bases left unmatched: 6. CDR3 length: 15 residues. CDR3 DNA: TGTGCCAGTTTGGACAGGGGCCGAAGCACAGATACGCAGTATTTT. Amino acid sequence: CASLDRGRSTDTQYF.

The chain carries TRBV30 and TRBJ2-1, with 14 positions matching TRBD2. The CDR3 runs to 14 residues. Germline values: CDR1 GTSNPN, CDR2 SVGIG (reference sequence). V shed 3 bases and J 10 bases; nucleotides not matched to a gene: 5. CDR3 region: CAWSGLAGGREQFF. CDR3 DNA sequence: TGTGCCTGGAGCGGACTAGCGGGGGGCCGGGAGCAGTTCTTC.

V is TRBV19 and J is TRBJ1-5; D perhaps matches TRBD1 (6 bases). The CDR3 covers 15 residues. V was cut by 10 bases and J by 1 base, with 17 bases left in between. Looked up from germline, CDR1 is LNHDA and CDR2 is SQIVND (reference sequence). DNA of the CDR3: TGTGCCACATCCGATCAGGGGCGAAGCAATCAGCCCCAGCATTTT. This translates into CATSDQGRSNQPQHF.

A single count supports this clone. The chain uses TRBV9 and TRBJ1-2, with 9 bases matching TRBD1. CDR1 and CDR2 (germline): SGDLS, YYNGEE. The CDR3 has 16 residues. V dropped 0 bases and J dropped 4; count of bases not matched to a gene: 7. CDR3 coding DNA: TGTGCCAGCAGCGTAGGAGGGGGGGGACAGGGCTATGGCTACACCTTC. It codes for CASSVGGGGQGYGYTF.

V and J are TRBV29-1 and TRBJ1-2; D may be TRBD1 (5 bases). V lost 5 bases to trimming and J lost 0 bases, with 10 bases between them. CDR1 is SQVTM and CDR2 is ANQGSEA in the germline V gene. CDR3 length equals 13 residues. Written as DNA, the CDR3 is TGCAGCGTTTCCAGGGCGACTAACTATGGCTACACCTTC. Its protein product is CSVSRATNYGYTF.

V is TRBV7-3 and J is TRBJ2-3; D gene ambiguous. The germline V and J ends were trimmed by 3 bases and 3 bases, with 7 bases remaining between them. CDR1 SGHTA and CDR2 FQGTGA come from the germline V gene. The CDR3 consists of 13 residues. CDR3 nucleotide sequence: TGTGCCAGCAGCTTGTGGAGTACAGATACGCAGTATTTT. Its protein product is CASSLWSTDTQYF.